Shown below are 16 T cell receptor beta chains from a single sample sequenced in a study of cytomegalovirus exposure and HLA in healthy donors. The study ran its PCR with 60 Vbeta and 13 Jbeta primers. TCRdb's copy holds only in-frame clones and misses some; the assay was immunoSEQ multiplex PCR. In total, the table holds approximately 45,000 clones. Sequencing was performed on PBMCs. Receptors were obtained from a male donor in good health and CMV-seronegative.

This chain connects TRBV19 to TRBJ2-3, with no clear D. Germline V gene data show CDR1 as LNHDA and CDR2 as SQIVND (reference sequence). V was pared by 5 bases and J by 1 base, with 16 bases between. CDR3 length: 16 residues. CDR3 in amino acids: CASSPAAVSGTDTQYF. CDR3 sequence (DNA): TGTGCCAGTAGTCCCGCGGCGGTTTCCGGCACAGATACGCAGTATTTT.

The chain combines TRBV25-1 with TRBJ2-7, with TRBD1 matching 9 bases. Germline loops: CDR1 MGHDK, CDR2 SYGVNS. V shed 5 bases, J shed 4 bases, and the junction held 6 bases outside the gene matches. The CDR3 contains 14 residues. The CDR3: CASSPGQGRYEQYF. In nucleotides, the CDR3 is TGTGCCAGCAGTCCGGGACAGGGTCGATACGAGCAGTACTTC.

The rearrangement joins TRBV6-4 to TRBJ2-1, with 13 positions matching TRBD2. CDR3 length equals 15 residues. Per germline, CDR1 MRHNA and CDR2 SNTAGT. Trimming took 6 bases from V and 6 from J; bases not matched to a gene: 5. In nucleotides, the CDR3 is TGTGCCAGCAGCAGACTAGCGGGGGGTACCAATGAGCAGTTCTTC. Translating gives CASSRLAGGTNEQFF.

This chain uses TRBV6-1 with TRBJ2-1; 11 bases map to TRBD1. Germline V gene data show CDR1 as MNHNS and CDR2 as SASEGT. The CDR3 is 18 residues long. The V segment lost 3 bases and the J segment 8 bases; nucleotides outside the gene matches: 15. The CDR3 is CASSDLTLRDRGMYEQFF. In DNA form, the CDR3 reads TGTGCCAGCAGTGACTTGACCCTCCGGGACAGGGGGATGTATGAGCAGTTCTTC.

The genes are TRBV30 and TRBJ1-2, with D maybe TRBD1 (5 bases). Germline lookup yields CDR1 GTSNPN and CDR2 SVGIG (reference sequence). The CDR3 sequence is 14 residues long. V dropped 0 bases and J dropped 1 base, with 9 bases sitting between them. The CDR3 region has the DNA TGTGCCTGGAGTGTACGGAGGGGTAACTATGGCTACACCTTC. Translated: CAWSVRRGNYGYTF.

The chain has TRBV5-1 and TRBJ2-7, with D tentatively TRBD1 (6 bases). The V and J ends lost 1 base and 3 bases respectively, with 11 bases between them. CDR1 and CDR2 from the germline V gene are SGHRS and YFSETQ. The CDR3 runs 14 residues. CDR3 nucleotides: TGCGCCAGCAGCTTGCCGAGGGGGAACTACGAGCAGTACTTC. Protein: CASSLPRGNYEQYF.

The rearrangement joins TRBV7-9 to TRBJ2-3, with 7 bases that match TRBD2. The CDR3 runs to 16 residues. The germline CDR1 and CDR2 sequences are SEHNR and FQNEAQ (reference sequence). Trimming took 4 bases from V and 1 from J; bases not matched to a gene: 8. The CDR3, as DNA: TGTGCCAGCAGCTCCAAATGGGCGGGGGGCACAGATACGCAGTATTTT. It encodes CASSSKWAGGTDTQYF.

This chain uses TRBV5-1 with TRBJ1-1, with TRBD1 matching 9 bases. V was clipped by 4 bases and J by 1 base; unmatched bases: 5. Looked up from germline, CDR1 is SGHRS and CDR2 is YFSETQ. The CDR3 loop spans 15 amino acids. CDR3 sequence: CASSAGDRENTEAFF. The CDR3 bases are TGCGCCAGCAGCGCAGGGGACAGGGAGAACACTGAAGCTTTCTTT.

CDR3 nucleotide sequence: TGCGCCAGCAGCGGGCACGCCGGGACAGGGGGCTACAATGAGCAGTTCTTC. It yields the protein CASSGHAGTGGYNEQFF. This chain links TRBV5-1 with TRBJ2-1; the match to TRBD1 covers 11 bases. V shed 4 bases, J shed 3 bases, and the junction held 9 bases outside the gene matches. The CDR3 consists of 17 residues. Germline V lookup: CDR1 SGHRS, CDR2 YFSETQ.

The gene calls are TRBV7-2 and TRBJ1-1, with D perhaps TRBD1 (6 bases). Germline CDR1 reads SGHTA; CDR2 reads FQGNSA. This CDR3 comprises 15 residues. Trimming left V 2 bases short and J 7 bases short, with 17 bases between. The DNA for the CDR3 is TGTGCCAGCAGCTTATTTCTACAGGGAGTGGGTGAAGCTTTCTTT. The encoded protein is CASSLFLQGVGEAFF.

The chain employs TRBV6-5 and TRBJ1-2; 9 nucleotides align to TRBD1. The CDR3 has 15 residues. V lost 4 bases and J lost 7; bases outside the gene matches: 10. In germline, CDR1 is MNHEY, CDR2 SVGAGI. CDR3 in amino acids: CASSSAGTGYLGYTF. The CDR3 region has the DNA TGTGCCAGCAGTTCCGCCGGGACAGGGTACCTTGGCTACACCTTC.

The V call is TRBV15, the J call TRBJ1-2; D is possibly TRBD1 (5 bases). CDR1 is LNHNV and CDR2 is YYDKDF in the germline V gene (reference sequence). This CDR3 has 14 amino acids. V dropped 0 bases and J dropped 4 bases, with 9 bases sitting between them. As DNA, the CDR3 is TGTGCCACCAGCAGAGATAGGGGAGGCTATGGCTACACCTTC. This encodes CATSRDRGGYGYTF.

The J gene is TRBJ2-3, the V gene TRBV4-3, with a weak D call TRBD1 (6 bases). This CDR3 has 16 amino acids. The V gene's germline CDR1 is LGHNA and CDR2 YSLEER. V was cut by 3 bases and J by 0 bases, with 13 bases left in between. CDR3 amino acids: CASSHVQGPSTDTQYF. CDR3 sequence (DNA): TGCGCCAGCAGCCACGTACAGGGCCCTAGCACAGATACGCAGTATTTT.

The chain joins TRBV19 to TRBJ1-5; D is uncertain. Trimming cost V 5 bases and J 0 bases, with 11 bases left between them. The CDR3 length is 15 residues. Germline V lookup: CDR1 LNHDA, CDR2 SQIVND (reference sequence). The CDR3 protein is CASSVRNYSNQPQHF. The CDR3 DNA sequence: TGTGCCAGTAGTGTGCGGAATTATAGCAATCAGCCCCAGCATTTT.

This CDR3 is CASSSGTEIYEQYF. For the CDR3, the DNA is TGTGCCAGCAGCTCCGGGACAGAGATCTACGAGCAGTACTTC. This sequence joins TRBV5-6 and TRBJ2-7; 7 bases are a match to TRBD1. This CDR3 spans 14 amino acids. Germline-derived CDR1 and CDR2 are SGHDT and YYEEEE. V shed 3 bases and J 3 bases; nucleotides not matched to a gene: 6.

The rearrangement joins TRBV4-3 to TRBJ2-1; D remains unclear. The germline V and J ends were trimmed by 1 base and 0 bases, with 7 bases remaining between them. Germline CDR1 is LGHNA and CDR2 is YSLEER. The CDR3 spans 15 residues. The CDR3 nucleotides read TGCGCCAGCAGCCAAGCTCTCTCCTCCTACAATGAGCAGTTCTTC. Its protein is CASSQALSSYNEQFF.